A selection of T cell receptor beta chains follows, all from one sample in a study of blood T cells in healthy people across ages. TCRdb recomputed calls from the 5' RACE reads with MiXCR, one row per CDR3 protein. The sample carries roughly 1.5 million distinct CDR3 sequences, under 55% recorded once. The source material was blood. The receptors derive from a woman aged 18-35 years in good health. CDR3s include the opening cysteine and the closing phenylalanine or tryptophan. D genes are given only for firm matches. A row's size may be missing; if present it is once, few, many or a size class.

>NA|NA|TRBJ1-5|TRBV9|14
CASSANQIYQPQHF
TGTGCCAGCAGCGCCAATCAAATTTATCAGCCCCAGCATTTT
>NA|NA|TRBJ1-2|TRBV20-1|13
CSARGGAFYGYTF
TGCAGTGCTAGAGGAGGAGCCTTTTATGGCTACACCTTC
>NA|NA|TRBJ2-7|TRBV5-1|13
CASSSFPGYEQYF
TGCGCCAGCAGCTCCTTCCCCGGGTACGAGCAGTACTTC
>NA|NA|TRBJ2-4|TRBV11-2|13
CASSRTESEAQYF
TGTGCCAGCAGCCGGACAGAGTCAGAGGCCCAGTACTTC
>NA|NA|TRBJ1-2|TRBV4-1|15
CASSHDYPRAYGYTF
TGCGCCAGCAGCCATGATTACCCCAGGGCCTATGGCTACACCTTC
>NA|NA|TRBJ1-2|TRBV5-1|14
CASSANGEIYGYTF
TGCGCCAGCAGCGCAAACGGAGAAATCTATGGCTACACCTTC
>NA|NA|TRBJ2-7|TRBV6-1|14
CASTPGKGGHEQYF
TGTGCCAGCACTCCGGGTAAGGGGGGCCACGAGCAGTACTTC
>NA|NA|TRBJ2-7|TRBV20-1|18
CSARETGSPTFSYNEQYF
TGCAGTGCTAGAGAAACAGGGAGTCCAACTTTCTCCTACAATGAGCAGTACTTC
>NA|NA|TRBJ2-5|TRBV12-3/TRBV12-4|10
CASSLMTQYF
TGTGCCAGCAGTTTAATGACCCAGTACTTC
>few|TRBD1|TRBJ1-1|TRBV20-1|14
CSADDREGNTEAFF
TGCAGTGCGGACGACAGGGAAGGGAACACTGAAGCTTTCTTT
>few|TRBD1|TRBJ1-2|TRBV29-1|15
CSASTGLMGNYGYTF
TGCAGCGCCTCGACAGGGCTAATGGGTAACTATGGCTACACCTTC
>few|TRBD2|TRBJ2-1|TRBV6-2/TRBV6-3|14
CASSSTSGVNEQFF
TGTGCCAGCAGCTCGACTAGCGGGGTAAATGAGCAGTTCTTC